The present TCR beta chain was sequenced within a study of T cells after posttransplantation cyclophosphamide. Study findings and constraints: Donor CD8+ memory clones often dominated recipient blood repertoires at later times. Blood and skin or GI T cell repertoires showed limited TRB overlap. Recipient CMV seropositivity and CMV reactivation strongly tracked TRB clonality.

Trimming removed 4 bases from V and 5 bases from J; junction bases left unmatched: 3. The CDR3 extends over 13 amino acids. The V gene's germline CDR1 is WNHNN and CDR2 SYGVQD (reference sequence). This clone has ten or more counts. Antigen unknown. Clones were sequenced by immunoSEQ multiplex PCR, and TCRdb holds only the in-frame ones, with some missing. The data show around 34,000 clones, with none appearing a single time. This rearrangement joins TRBV10-1 to TRBJ1-1; 8 bases are shared with TRBD1. This receptor was taken from a man in his fifties or sixties in good health, CMV-negative, and a related stem cell transplant donor. Sequenced sample: PBMCs. CDR3 sequence reads: CASSGTGRTEAFF. The CDR3 DNA sequence: TGCGCCAGCAGTGGGACAGGGAGAACTGAAGCTTTCTTT.